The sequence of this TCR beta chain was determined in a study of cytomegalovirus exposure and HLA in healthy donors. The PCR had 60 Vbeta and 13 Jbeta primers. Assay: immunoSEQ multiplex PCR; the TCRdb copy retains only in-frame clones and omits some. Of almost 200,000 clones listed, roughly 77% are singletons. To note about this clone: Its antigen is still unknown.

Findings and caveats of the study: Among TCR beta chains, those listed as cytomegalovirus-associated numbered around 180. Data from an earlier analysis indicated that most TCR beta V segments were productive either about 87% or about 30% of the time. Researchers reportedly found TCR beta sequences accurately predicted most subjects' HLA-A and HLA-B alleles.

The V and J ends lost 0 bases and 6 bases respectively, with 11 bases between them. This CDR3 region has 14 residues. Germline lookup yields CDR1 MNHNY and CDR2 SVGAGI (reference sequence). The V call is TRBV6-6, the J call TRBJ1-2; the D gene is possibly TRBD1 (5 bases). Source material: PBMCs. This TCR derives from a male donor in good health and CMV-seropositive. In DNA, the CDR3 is TGTGCCAGCAGTTACTCGCCGGGGGTCAATGGCTACACCTTC. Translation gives CASSYSPGVNGYTF.